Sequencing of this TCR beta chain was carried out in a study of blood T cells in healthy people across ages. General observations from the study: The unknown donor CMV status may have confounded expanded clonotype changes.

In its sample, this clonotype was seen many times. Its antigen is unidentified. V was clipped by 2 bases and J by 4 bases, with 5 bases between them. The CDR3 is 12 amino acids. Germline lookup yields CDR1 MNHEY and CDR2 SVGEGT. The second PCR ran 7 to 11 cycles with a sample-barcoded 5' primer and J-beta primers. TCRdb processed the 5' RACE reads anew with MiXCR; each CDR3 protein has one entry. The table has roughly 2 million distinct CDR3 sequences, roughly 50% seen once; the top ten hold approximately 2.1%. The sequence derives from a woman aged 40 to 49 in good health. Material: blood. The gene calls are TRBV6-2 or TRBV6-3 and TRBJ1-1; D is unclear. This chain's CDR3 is CASSYGGTEAFF. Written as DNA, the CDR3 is TGTGCCAGCAGTTACGGTGGCACTGAAGCTTTCTTT.